This TCR beta chain was identified in a study of graft-versus-host responses after intestinal transplantation. About the study: Recipients received multivisceral, liver-intestinal, or isolated intestinal transplants. Induction using anti-thymocyte globulin, followed by tacrolimus and steroids for roughly 3 years, was given to all recipients. Study-wide results and caveats: GvH clonotypes were identified within recipient marrow, with a subset emerging first in ileum or blood.

With respect to this clone: Its target is not known.

With 5 bases removed from V and 4 bases from J, the gap between germline ends came to 10 bases. The length of the CDR3 is 13 residues. In germline, CDR1 is SGHNT, CDR2 YENEEA. Method: immunoSEQ multiplex PCR; TCRdb's copy keeps in-frame clones and lacks some. The table lists around 110,000 clones, about nine tenths of them singletons. V usage is TRBV11-3 and J usage is TRBJ2-3, with D maybe TRBD2 (5 bases). The origin of this receptor is a human donor who received an intestinal transplant. The sequencing here drew on unstimulated CD4+ T cells sorted from spleen or lymph node cells, taken before intestinal transplant. CDR3 loop: CASSLTRADTQYF. CDR3 nucleotide sequence: TGTGCCAGCAGCCTAACTAGGGCAGATACGCAGTATTTT.